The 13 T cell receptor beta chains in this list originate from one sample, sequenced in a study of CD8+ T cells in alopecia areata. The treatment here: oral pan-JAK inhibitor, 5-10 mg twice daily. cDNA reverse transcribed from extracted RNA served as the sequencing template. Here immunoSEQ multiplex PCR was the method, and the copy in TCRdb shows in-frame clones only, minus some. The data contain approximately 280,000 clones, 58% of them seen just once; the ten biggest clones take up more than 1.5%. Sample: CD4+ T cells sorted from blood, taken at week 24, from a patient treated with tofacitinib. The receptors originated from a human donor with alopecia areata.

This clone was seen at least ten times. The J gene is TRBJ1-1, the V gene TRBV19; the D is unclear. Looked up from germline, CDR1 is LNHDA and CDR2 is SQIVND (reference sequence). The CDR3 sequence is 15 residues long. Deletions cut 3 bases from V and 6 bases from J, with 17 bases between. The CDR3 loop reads CASSIRNTGDAEAFF. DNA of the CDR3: TGTGCCAGTAGTATTCGGAACACGGGTGACGCTGAAGCTTTCTTT.

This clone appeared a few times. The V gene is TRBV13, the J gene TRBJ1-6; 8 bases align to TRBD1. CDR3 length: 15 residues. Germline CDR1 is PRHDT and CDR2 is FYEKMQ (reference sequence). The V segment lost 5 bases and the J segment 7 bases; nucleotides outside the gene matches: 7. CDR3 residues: CASSAADRGNSPLHF. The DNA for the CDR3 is TGTGCCAGCAGCGCCGCCGACAGGGGCAATTCACCCCTCCACTTT.

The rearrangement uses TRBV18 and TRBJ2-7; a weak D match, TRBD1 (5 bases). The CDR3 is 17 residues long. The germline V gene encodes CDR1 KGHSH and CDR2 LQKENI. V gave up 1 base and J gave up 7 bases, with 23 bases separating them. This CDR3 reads CASSPRADSSPTREQYF. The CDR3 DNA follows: TGTGCCAGCTCACCACGCGCCGACAGCTCCCCCACACGAGAGCAGTACTTC.

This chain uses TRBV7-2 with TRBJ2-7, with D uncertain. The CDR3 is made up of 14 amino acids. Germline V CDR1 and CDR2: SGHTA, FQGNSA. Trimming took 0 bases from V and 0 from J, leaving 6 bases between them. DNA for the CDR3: TGTGCCAGCAGCTTAGCACGTATCTCCTACGAGCAGTACTTC. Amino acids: CASSLARISYEQYF.

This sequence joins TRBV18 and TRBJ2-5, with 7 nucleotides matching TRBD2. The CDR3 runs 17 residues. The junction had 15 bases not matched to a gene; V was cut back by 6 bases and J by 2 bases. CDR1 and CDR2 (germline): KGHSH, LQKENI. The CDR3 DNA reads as TGTGCCAGCTCTCTTCTCGGCCGCGGGGGTTATCAAGAGACCCAGTACTTC. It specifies CASSLLGRGGYQETQYF.

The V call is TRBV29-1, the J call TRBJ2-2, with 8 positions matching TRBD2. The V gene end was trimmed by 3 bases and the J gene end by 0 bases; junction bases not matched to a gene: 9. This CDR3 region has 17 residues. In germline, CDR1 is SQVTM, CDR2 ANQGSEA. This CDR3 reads CSVEGLAGTSNTGELFF. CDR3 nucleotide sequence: TGCAGCGTTGAGGGCTTAGCGGGGACTTCGAACACCGGGGAGCTGTTTTTT.

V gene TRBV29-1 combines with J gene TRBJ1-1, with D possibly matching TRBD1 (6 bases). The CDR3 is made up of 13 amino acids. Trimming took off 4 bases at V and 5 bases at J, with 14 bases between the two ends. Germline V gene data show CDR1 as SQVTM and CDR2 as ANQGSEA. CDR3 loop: CSVAGGAGTEAFF. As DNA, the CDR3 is TGCAGCGTTGCGGGGGGCGCGGGGACTGAAGCTTTCTTT. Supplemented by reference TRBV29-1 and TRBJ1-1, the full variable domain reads SAVISQKPSRDICQRGTSLTIQCQVDSQVTMMFWYRQQPGQSLTLIATANQGSEATYESGFVIDKFPISRPNLTFSTLTVSNMSPEDSSIYLCSVAGGAGTEAFFGQGTRLTVV.

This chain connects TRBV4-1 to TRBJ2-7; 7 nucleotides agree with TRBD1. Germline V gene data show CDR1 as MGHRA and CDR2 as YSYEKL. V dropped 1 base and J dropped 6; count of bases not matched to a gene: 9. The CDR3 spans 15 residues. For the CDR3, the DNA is TGCGCCAGCAGCCAAGCCCCCGGAGACAGGGCCGAGCAGTACTTC. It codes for CASSQAPGDRAEQYF.

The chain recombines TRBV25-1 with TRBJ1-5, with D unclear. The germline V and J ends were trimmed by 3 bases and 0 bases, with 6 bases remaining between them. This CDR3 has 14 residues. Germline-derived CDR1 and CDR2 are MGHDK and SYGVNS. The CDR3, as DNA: TGTGCCAGCAGTGACAGATATAGCAATCAGCCCCAGCATTTT. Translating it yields CASSDRYSNQPQHF.

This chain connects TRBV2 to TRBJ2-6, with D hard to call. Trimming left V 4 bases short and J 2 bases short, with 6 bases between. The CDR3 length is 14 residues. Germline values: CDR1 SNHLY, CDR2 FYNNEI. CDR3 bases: TGTGCCAGCAGTGCAAGGGCTGGGGCCAACGTCCTGACTTTC. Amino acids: CASSARAGANVLTF.

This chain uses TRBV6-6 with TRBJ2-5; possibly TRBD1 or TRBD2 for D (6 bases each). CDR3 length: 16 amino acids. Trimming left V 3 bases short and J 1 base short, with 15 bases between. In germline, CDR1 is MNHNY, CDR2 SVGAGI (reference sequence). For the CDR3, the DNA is TGTGCCAGCAGTTATCCACGGGGGCAGGGCCAAGAGACCCAGTACTTC. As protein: CASSYPRGQGQETQYF.

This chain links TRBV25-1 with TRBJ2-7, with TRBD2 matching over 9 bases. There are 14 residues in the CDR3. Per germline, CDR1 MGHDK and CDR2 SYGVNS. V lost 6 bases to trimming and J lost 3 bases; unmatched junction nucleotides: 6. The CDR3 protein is CASRDAGGFYEQYF. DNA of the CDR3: TGTGCCAGCAGGGATGCGGGGGGGTTCTACGAGCAGTACTTC.

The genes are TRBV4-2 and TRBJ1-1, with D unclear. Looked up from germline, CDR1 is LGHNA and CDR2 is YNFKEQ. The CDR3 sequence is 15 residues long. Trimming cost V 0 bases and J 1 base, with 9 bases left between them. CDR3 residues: CASSQDMVGNTEAFF. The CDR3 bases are TGTGCCAGCAGCCAAGATATGGTAGGGAACACTGAAGCTTTCTTT.